Detailed here is one T cell receptor (beta chain). The target antigen is unknown. The sample belongs to a study of cytomegalovirus exposure and HLA in healthy donors. Turning to the study itself: Later, an analysis reported that the 95 to 150 validation repertoires had used the same platform as the approximately 660 first-cohort repertoires. Study-level findings and limits: With high specificity and sensitivity, the classifier reportedly diagnosed cytomegalovirus status. There were 164 TCR beta chains listed as cytomegalovirus-associated.

CDR1 and CDR2 from the germline V gene are ENHRY and SYGVKD. This CDR3 is built from 15 residues. Trimming cost V 4 bases and J 3 bases; bases outside gene matches: 6. Sequencing used immunoSEQ multiplex PCR; TCRdb keeps in-frame clones, though not all of them. The table lists fewer than 300,000 clones, roughly 90% of them singletons. The TCR sequence derives from a woman aged 18-35 years in good health and CMV-seronegative. Input material: PBMCs. The chain carries TRBV10-3 and TRBJ1-1, with 9 positions matching TRBD1. CDR3 in DNA: TGTGCCATCAGTGCGGGACAGGGAGGGGACACTGAAGCTTTCTTT. This translates into CAISAGQGGDTEAFF.